This is a list of T cell receptor beta chains from one sample in a study of T cells after somatic rescue of genetic block. This table comes from immunoSEQ multiplex PCR, and its TCRdb copy is limited to in-frame clones, with some not included. The sample lists 55,000 to 75,000 clones; roughly 90% were seen once. The sample consisted of peripheral blood mononuclear cells (PBMCs). These TCRs come from a man aged 40-55 years. The CDR3 runs from the conserved cysteine through the conserved F or W.

>TRBV28|13
CASSLPANTEAFF
>TRBV30|13
CAWSPGTSSPTFF
>TRBV7-7|14
CASSLGSGANVLTF
>TRBV10-3|14
CAISPGQEYYEQYF
>TRBV19|15
CASSRTYHWASEQYF
>TRBV7-9|15
CASSKGQGARETQYF
>TRBV11-2|15
CASSLQSGAKNIQYF
>TRBV7-9|12
CASSLELTEQFF
>TRBV30|14
CAWSVQQGKNTIYF
>TRBV6-6|14
CASSKTGGRNGYTF
>TRBV18|14
CASSGQYGANVLTF
>TRBV5-6|14
CASSLASASWGYTF
>TRBV14|17
CASSPGQGGVDQETQYF
>TRBV9|15
CASSLRDRGIYGYTF
>TRBV9|17
CASSVGMGQGNQETQYF
>TRBV18|15
CASSPTGRSYNEQFF
>TRBV6-5|11
CASTKDYEQYF
>TRBV7-9|16
CASSSVSGGRLYEQYF
>TRBV15|15
CATSRDVGQQETQYF
>TRBV5-6|14
CASSLGTVRYGYTF
>TRBV10-3|17
CAISGGEVGQSLYGYTF
>TRBV6-5|15
CASTRTSGSSDTQYF
>TRBV7-9|15
CASSTRQGWTYEQYF
>TRBV7-9|14
CASSPPGHPYEQYF
>TRBV9|12
CASSVGSYGYTF
>TRBV15|15
CATSSPGQGYNEQFF
>TRBV30|15
CAWDSTGASTDTQYF
>TRBV4-1|13
CASSPAGGYEQYF
>TRBV9|16
CASSLPYGEGTDTQYF
>TRBV6-5|14
CASSRDRAMETQYF
>TRBV29-1|13
CSVKDRGGTEAFF
>TRBV25-1|16
CASTEGGQGAHSPLHF
>TRBV6-5|15
CASRTLGGANNEQFF
>TRBV9|18
CASAAGTGGPTGANVLTF
>TRBV19|15
CASSSGTANTGELFF
>TRBV10-3|13
CAISGYMGEKLFF
>TRBV9|14
CASSVGIGSFEQFF
>TRBV5-4|16
CASSLKQGANTGELFF
>TRBV15|13
CATSRSGANVLTF
>TRBV10-2|17
CASSESTRGFTTDTQYF
>TRBV5-1|14
CASSLGQEYNEQFF
>TRBV6-5|15
CASSYSNRGYRGYTF
>TRBV7-6|15
CASSPSLNGLYEAFF
>TRBV5-4|14
CASARSTGFTEAFF
>TRBV7-6|14
CASGVATNTGELFF
>TRBV10-1|13
CASSESDPGELFF
>TRBV7-9|14
CASSLPGPQETQYF
>TRBV5-4|18
CASSEGLHPARSYNEQFF
>TRBV27|15
CASTNFGNGDSPLHF
>TRBV19|13
CASTSGYYNEQFF
>TRBV7-9|15
CASSPTSGDYNEQFF
>TRBV28|16
CASSLVFGGSTDTQYF
>TRBV9|15
CASSVEGGLYNEQFF